This T cell receptor (beta chain) comes out of a study of tumour-infiltrating T cells in Burkitt lymphoma. Looking at the study overall: Survival, overall and progression-free, tracked with productive clonality.

A few counts support this clone. V dropped 6 bases and J dropped 10 bases, with 13 bases sitting between them. Per germline, CDR1 DFQATT and CDR2 SNEGSKA (reference sequence). The CDR3 length is 11 residues. Sequencing used immunoSEQ multiplex PCR; TCRdb keeps in-frame clones, though not all of them. In the table there are 5,500 to 7,000 clones, around a tenth of which are singletons. The sequenced sample was tumor tissue. The rearrangement uses TRBV20-1 and TRBJ2-1; D is unresolved. The clonotype was recovered from a human donor with diffuse large B-cell lymphoma. The CDR3 sequence: CSALDVREQFF. As DNA, the CDR3 is TGCAGTGCCTTGGACGTACGGGAGCAGTTCTTC.